This T cell receptor beta chain was sequenced in a study of shared clonotypes between healthy human individuals. Whole-study results and caveats: Represented diversity (both genetic and exposure-history) was limited by the small number of donors.

Germline V lookup: CDR1 SGDLS, CDR2 YYNGEE. The length of the CDR3 is 16 residues. Trimming left V 4 bases short and J 5 bases short, with 21 bases between. At the deep level, the assay was run. How the authors handled the data: Filtering differed for immunoSEQ, which gave only junction sequences without quality scores. TCRdb's copy holds only in-frame clones and misses some; the assay was immunoSEQ multiplex PCR. For V, J and clone size, that table is used; D and trimming come from the DNA. The top ten clones hold 30% to 40% of a sample with fewer than 850,000 clones, about nine tenths of them seen once. On this clone itself: Its antigen is not known.

The origin of this receptor is a man aged 18 to 29 in good health. Some clones in this sample may be carry-over from other donors' samples. The sequenced sample was memory CD8+ T cells from PBMCs. Subset in this sample: CD45RO+ cells pooled with CCR7-negative TemRA cells. The V gene is TRBV9, the J gene TRBJ2-5, with D perhaps matching TRBD2 (7 bases). As DNA, the CDR3 is TGTGCCAGCAGCATAGGGGGGAGGGCCCTCTCCGAGACCCAGTACTTC. This codes for CASSIGGRALSETQYF.